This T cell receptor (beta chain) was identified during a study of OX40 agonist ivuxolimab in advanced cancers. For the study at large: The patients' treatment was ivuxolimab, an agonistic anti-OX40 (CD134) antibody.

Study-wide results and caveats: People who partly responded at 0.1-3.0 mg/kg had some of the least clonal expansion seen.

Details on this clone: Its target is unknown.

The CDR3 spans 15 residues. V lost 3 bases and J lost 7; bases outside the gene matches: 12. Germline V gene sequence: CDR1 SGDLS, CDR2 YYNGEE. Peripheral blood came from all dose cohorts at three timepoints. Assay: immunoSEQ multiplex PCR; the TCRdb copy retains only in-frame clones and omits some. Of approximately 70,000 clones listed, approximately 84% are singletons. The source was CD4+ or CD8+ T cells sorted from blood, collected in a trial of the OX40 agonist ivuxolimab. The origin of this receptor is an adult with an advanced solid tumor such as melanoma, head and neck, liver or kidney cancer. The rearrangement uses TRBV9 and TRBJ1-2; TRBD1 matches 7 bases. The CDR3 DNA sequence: TGTGCCAGCAGCGATTCTGGAGCAGGGGGTTTTGGCTACACCTTC. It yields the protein CASSDSGAGGFGYTF.